This entry features one TCR beta chain sequence. Its antigen is still unknown. This record belongs to a study of siplizumab effects on memory and regulatory T cells. This CDR3 is built from 15 residues. CDR1 and CDR2 from the germline V gene are SGHKS and YYEKEE (reference sequence). The V end lost 0 bases, the J end lost 0 bases, and 6 bases lay between the germline ends. Broader study findings: Unstimulated subsets were the mapping target of only a minor fraction of alloreactive clones. Roughly 75-97% of dividing CD4+ or CD8+ clones were without an attributable naive or memory phenotype.

Some clones are missing from TCRdb's copy, which holds only in-frame ones; the method was immunoSEQ multiplex PCR. The repertoire includes some 100,000 clones, 95% to 97% of them detected once, and 0.025% to 0.035% sits in the top ten. Sequencing was performed on naive CD4+ T cells sorted from blood. This chain joins TRBV5-5 and TRBJ2-2; D call uncertain. This TCR was sampled from a human donor in good health. The CDR3 DNA reads as TGTGCCAGCAGCTTGGTGTCGGCGAACACCGGGGAGCTGTTTTTT. Its translation: CASSLVSANTGELFF.